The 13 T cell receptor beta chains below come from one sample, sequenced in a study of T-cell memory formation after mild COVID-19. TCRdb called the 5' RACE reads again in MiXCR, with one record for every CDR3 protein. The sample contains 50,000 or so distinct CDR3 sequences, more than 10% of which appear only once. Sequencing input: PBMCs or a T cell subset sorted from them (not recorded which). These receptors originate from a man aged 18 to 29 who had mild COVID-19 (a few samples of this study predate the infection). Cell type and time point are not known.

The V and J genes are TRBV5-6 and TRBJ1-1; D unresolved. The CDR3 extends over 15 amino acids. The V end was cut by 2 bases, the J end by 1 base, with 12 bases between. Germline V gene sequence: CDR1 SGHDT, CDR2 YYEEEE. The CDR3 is CASSFARHWNTEAFF. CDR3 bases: TGTGCCAGCAGCTTCGCTAGACACTGGAACACTGAAGCTTTCTTT.

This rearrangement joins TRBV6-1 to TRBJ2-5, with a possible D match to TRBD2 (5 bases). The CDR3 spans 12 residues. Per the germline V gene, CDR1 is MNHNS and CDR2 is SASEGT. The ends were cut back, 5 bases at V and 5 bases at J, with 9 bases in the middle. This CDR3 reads CASSPSFETQYF. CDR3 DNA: TGTGCCAGCAGTCCTAGCTTCGAGACCCAGTACTTC.

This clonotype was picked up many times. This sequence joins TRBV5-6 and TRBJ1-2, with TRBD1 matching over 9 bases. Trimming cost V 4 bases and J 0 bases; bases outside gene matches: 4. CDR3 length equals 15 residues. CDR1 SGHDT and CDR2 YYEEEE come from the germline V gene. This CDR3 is CASSPRTGANYGYTF. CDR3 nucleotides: TGTGCCAGCAGCCCGCGGACAGGGGCTAACTATGGCTACACCTTC.

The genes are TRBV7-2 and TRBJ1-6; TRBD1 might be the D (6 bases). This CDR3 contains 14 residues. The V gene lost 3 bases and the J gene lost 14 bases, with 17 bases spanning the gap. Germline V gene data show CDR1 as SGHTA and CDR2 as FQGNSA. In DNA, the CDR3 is TGTGCCAGCAGCTTGACGGGGGCGATATCCGCCCTCCACTTT. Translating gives CASSLTGAISALHF.

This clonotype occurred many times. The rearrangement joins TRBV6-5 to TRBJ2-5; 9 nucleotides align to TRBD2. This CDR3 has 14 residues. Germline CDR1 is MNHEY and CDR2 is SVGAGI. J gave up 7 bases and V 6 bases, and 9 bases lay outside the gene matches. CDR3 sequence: CASSPGLAHRTQYF. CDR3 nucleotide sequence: TGTGCCAGCAGCCCGGGACTAGCCCACCGGACCCAGTACTTC.

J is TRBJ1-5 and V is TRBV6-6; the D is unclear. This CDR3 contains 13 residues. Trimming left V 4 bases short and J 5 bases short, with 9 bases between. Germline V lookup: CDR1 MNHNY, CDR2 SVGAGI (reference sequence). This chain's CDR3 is CASSSGWDQPQHF. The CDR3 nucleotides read TGTGCCAGCAGTTCGGGGTGGGATCAGCCCCAGCATTTT.

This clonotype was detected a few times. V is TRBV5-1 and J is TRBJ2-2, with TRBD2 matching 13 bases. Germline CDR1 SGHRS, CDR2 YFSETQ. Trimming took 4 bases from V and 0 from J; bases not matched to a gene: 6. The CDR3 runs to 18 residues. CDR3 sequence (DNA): TGCGCCAGCAGCGTAACTAGCGGGGGGGCAACGAACACCGGGGAGCTGTTTTTT. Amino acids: CASSVTSGGATNTGELFF.

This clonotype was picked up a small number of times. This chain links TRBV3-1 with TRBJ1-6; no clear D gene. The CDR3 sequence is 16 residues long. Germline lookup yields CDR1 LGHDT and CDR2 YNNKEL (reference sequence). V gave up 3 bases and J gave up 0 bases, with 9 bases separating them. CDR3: CASSHSDGSYNSPLHF. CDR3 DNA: TGTGCCAGCAGCCACTCGGACGGCTCCTATAATTCACCCCTCCACTTT.

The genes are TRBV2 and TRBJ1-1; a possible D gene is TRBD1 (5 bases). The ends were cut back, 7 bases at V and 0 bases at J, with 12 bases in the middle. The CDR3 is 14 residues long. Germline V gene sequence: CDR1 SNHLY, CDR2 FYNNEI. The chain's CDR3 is CASKIDRLNTEAFF. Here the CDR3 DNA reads TGTGCCAGCAAAATCGACAGATTGAACACTGAAGCTTTCTTT.

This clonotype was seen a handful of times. The CDR3 DNA follows: TGCGCCAGCAGTCAACCCCTGGGGAGCGGGGGGCTTAACAATGAGCAGTTCTTC. This encodes CASSQPLGSGGLNNEQFF. The rearrangement joins TRBV23-1 to TRBJ2-1, with 9 positions matching TRBD2. TRBV23-1 is an ORF for which the function is uncertain. J was trimmed by 5 bases and V by 2 bases; bases with no gene match: 13. The CDR3 loop spans 18 amino acids.

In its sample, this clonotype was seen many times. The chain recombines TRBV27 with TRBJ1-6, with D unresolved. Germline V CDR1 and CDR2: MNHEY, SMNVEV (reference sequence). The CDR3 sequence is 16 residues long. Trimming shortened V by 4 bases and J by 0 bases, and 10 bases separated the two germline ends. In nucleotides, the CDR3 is TGTGCCAGCAGTTCCCGGGGAAGCTCCTATAATTCACCCCTCCACTTT. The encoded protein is CASSSRGSSYNSPLHF.

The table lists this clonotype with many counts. Written as DNA, the CDR3 is TGCAGTGCTGGTTCTTTTCGAAACATTCAGTACTTC. This translates into CSAGSFRNIQYF. The chain employs TRBV20-1 and TRBJ2-4; D gene ambiguous. Per germline, CDR1 DFQATT and CDR2 SNEGSKA (reference sequence). The CDR3 covers 12 residues. V was cut by 5 bases and J by 6 bases, with 11 bases left in between.

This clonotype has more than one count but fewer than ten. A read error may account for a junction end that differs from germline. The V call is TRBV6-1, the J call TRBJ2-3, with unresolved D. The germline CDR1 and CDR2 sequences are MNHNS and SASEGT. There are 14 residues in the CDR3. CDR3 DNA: TGTGCCAGCAGCGAAGTGGCCAGCACAGATACGCAGTATTTT. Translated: CASSEVASTDTQYF.